The subject of this entry is one T cell receptor (beta chain). No antigen is known for it. TCRdb recomputed calls from the 5' RACE reads with MiXCR, one row per CDR3 protein. The sample yields roughly 370,000 distinct CDR3 sequences, under 25% seen once. The record originates from a study of CD8 T cells in ankylosing spondylitis. Trimming shortened V by 5 bases and J by 0 bases, and 14 bases separated the two germline ends. The germline gives CDR1 MDHEN, CDR2 SYDVKM. This CDR3 comprises 16 residues. Points from the study as a whole: Blood from ankylosing spondylitis patients appeared to carry a characteristic roughly 8-variant TCR beta motif.

The chain recombines TRBV28 with TRBJ2-4, with D possibly matching TRBD1 (7 bases). This TCR was recovered from a male donor with ankylosing spondylitis. Sequencing input: blood, either unsorted or a sorted T cell fraction (not recorded which). CDR3 sequence: CASSLGGTVAKNIQYF. The CDR3 DNA reads TGTGCCAGCAGTCTTGGAGGGACAGTAGCCAAAAACATTCAGTACTTC.